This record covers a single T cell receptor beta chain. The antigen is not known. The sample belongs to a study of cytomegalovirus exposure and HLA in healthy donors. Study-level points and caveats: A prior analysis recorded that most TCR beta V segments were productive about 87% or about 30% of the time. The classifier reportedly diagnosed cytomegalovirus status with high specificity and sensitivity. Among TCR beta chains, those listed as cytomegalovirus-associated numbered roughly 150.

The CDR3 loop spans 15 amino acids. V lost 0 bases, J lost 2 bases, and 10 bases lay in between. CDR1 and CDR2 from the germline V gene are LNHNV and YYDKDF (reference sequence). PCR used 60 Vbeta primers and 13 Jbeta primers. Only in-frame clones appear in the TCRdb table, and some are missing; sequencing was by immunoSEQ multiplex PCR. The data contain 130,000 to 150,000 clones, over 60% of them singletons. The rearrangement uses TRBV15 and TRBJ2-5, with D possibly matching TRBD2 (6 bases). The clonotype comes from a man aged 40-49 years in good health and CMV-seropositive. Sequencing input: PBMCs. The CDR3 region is CATSRERGRQETQYF. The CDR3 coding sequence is TGTGCCACCAGCAGAGAGCGGGGCCGTCAAGAGACCCAGTACTTC.